This T cell receptor beta chain appears in the sequencing data of a study of T cells in Graves' hyperthyroidism and ophthalmopathy. Stable Graves' hyperthyroidism meant no ophthalmopathy progression within 18 months. The PBMCs were taken from around 9.1 ml of fresh peripheral blood. Per germline, CDR1 SGHRS and CDR2 YFSETQ. Trimming pared 4 bases from V and 7 bases from J, leaving 14 bases between. The CDR3 totals 13 residues. The sample holds a few counts of this clonotype. RNA transcripts were the template for amplifying TCR beta CDR3 regions. Researchers ran a first-round RT-PCR on the TCR CDR3 using the HTBI primer set. TCRdb analysed the multiplex PCR reads with MiXCR anew, one entry per CDR3 protein. This table has about 590,000 distinct CDR3 sequences, more than 15% appearing once.

The receptor was derived from a woman aged 25-40 years with Graves' hyperthyroidism. The sample was blood. The chain employs TRBV5-1 and TRBJ1-2; maybe TRBD1 (5 bases). CDR3 sequence reads: CASSQDQGGGYTF. Written as DNA, the CDR3 is TGCGCCAGCAGCCAGGATCAGGGAGGTGGCTACACCTTC.